This T cell receptor beta chain emerged from a study of control samples from healthy donors and cancer patients. Some clones are missing from TCRdb's copy, which holds only in-frame ones; the method was immunoSEQ multiplex PCR. The sample holds approximately 87,000 clones, 80% to 95% seen once. The CDR3 length is 15 residues. V was pared by 5 bases and J by 5 bases, with 8 bases of the junction left unmatched. Looked up from germline, CDR1 is LNHDA and CDR2 is SQIVND (reference sequence). The clonotype comes from a woman aged 40 to 50 with lung cancer. The material sequenced was PBMCs. This sequence joins TRBV19 and TRBJ1-1, with 10 bases lining up with TRBD1. The CDR3: CASSAPGQGETEAFF. The CDR3 bases are TGTGCCAGTAGTGCCCCCGGACAGGGGGAGACTGAAGCTTTCTTT.